This T cell receptor (beta chain) was recovered during a study of early T cells in non-severe SARS-CoV-2 infection. In the study overall: Sequencing targeted bulk RNA from unsorted whole blood, leaving chains unpaired.

Findings of the study overall: VDJdb matching favored anti-spike CD8 responses, missing private and CD4 specificities.

Unique molecular identifiers tagged individual cDNA molecules. MiXCR was run by TCRdb on the 5' RACE reads, yielding one entry per CDR3 protein. The sample holds approximately 99,000 distinct CDR3 sequences, 12% seen once. Note on this clonotype: Its antigen is unknown.

The sequence was collected from an adult who was a healthcare worker with PCR-confirmed SARS-CoV-2 infection or an uninfected control (not recorded which). Specimen: whole blood.

The CDR3 loop reads CASSSGRKVNEKLFF. As DNA, the CDR3 is TGTGCCAGCAGCTCCGGACGGAAGGTTAATGAAAAACTGTTTTTT. This rearrangement joins TRBV7-9 to TRBJ1-4; D unclear. V was pared by 4 bases and J by 4 bases, with 13 bases between. The CDR3 loop spans 15 amino acids. In germline, CDR1 is SEHNR, CDR2 FQNEAQ (reference sequence).